These 19 T cell receptor beta chains came from one sample sequenced in a study of T-cell reconstitution after alpha-beta-depleted transplantation in children (dated by TCRdb to about 2016). The treatment or condition label here, explained by the study, means: allogeneic hematopoietic cell transplantation with graft depleted of TCRalphabeta T cells and CD19 B cells. Receptor libraries were prepared by PCR. Instrument used: Illumina HiSeq 2500. Molecular barcoding was employed in the preparation of TCR libraries, with unique molecular identifiers being used to normalize TCRbeta repertoire quantification. TCRdb trimmed public reads at Q25 via fastp, called clones via MiXCR and kept in-frame beta chains. Identical CDR3 proteins give one entry, which carries the most common genes and DNA. This sample has 180,000 or so distinct CDR3 sequences in its table, and roughly 6.3% of those were observed once. The top ten hold roughly 4.7% of the sample.

The sequences come from PBMCs, collected before TCRalphabeta/CD19-depleted stem cell transplant. The receptors stem from a girl under three years old with combined immunodeficiency, due to receive a stem cell transplant.

This clonotype was counted between two and nine times. The genes are TRBV29-1 and TRBJ2-1; tentative D call: TRBD2 (6 bases). CDR3 length: 16 amino acids. The V gene's germline CDR1 is SQVTM and CDR2 ANQGSEA. The V end was cut by 4 bases, the J end by 0 bases, with 16 bases between. The CDR3 region has the DNA TGCAGCGTTGGGGGCGCTAGCGCCCACTCCTACAATGAGCAGTTCTTC. It codes for CSVGGASAHSYNEQFF.

This clonotype was picked up many times. The J gene is TRBJ2-3, the V gene TRBV7-2; the match to TRBD2 covers 10 bases. J was trimmed by 5 bases and V by 6 bases; bases with no gene match: 8. The length of the CDR3 is 15 residues. Germline V CDR1 and CDR2: SGHTA, FQGNSA. The CDR3 region has the DNA TGTGCCAGCAGTTCTAGCGGGGGCCCAGGAGATACGCAGTATTTT. Translating it yields CASSSSGGPGDTQYF.

This clonotype was seen a few times. The J gene is TRBJ2-5, the V gene TRBV7-6; tentatively, D is TRBD2 (7 bases). The CDR3 length is 16 residues. Trimming left V 2 bases short and J 1 base short, with 14 bases between. Germline V gene sequence: CDR1 SGHVS, CDR2 FNYEAQ. CDR3 residues: CASSLLGGGLQETQYF. In DNA, the CDR3 is TGTGCCAGCAGCTTATTAGGCGGGGGCCTCCAAGAGACCCAGTACTTC.

The chain uses TRBV4-3 and TRBJ2-7; 7 bases fit TRBD1. This CDR3 spans 16 amino acids. Looked up from germline, CDR1 is LGHNA and CDR2 is YSLEER. V lost 0 bases, J lost 0 bases, and 5 bases stayed unmatched. This CDR3 reads CASSQEGDRSSYEQYF. DNA for the CDR3: TGCGCCAGCAGCCAAGAAGGGGACAGAAGCTCCTACGAGCAGTACTTC.

In this sample, this clonotype turned up many times. The chain links TRBV10-3 to TRBJ2-1, with 7 bases aligning to TRBD2. V dropped 4 bases and J dropped 7; count of bases not matched to a gene: 16. This CDR3 comprises 17 residues. Germline values: CDR1 ENHRY, CDR2 SYGVKD. The CDR3 DNA reads TGTGCCATCAGTGCATCGGGGGGAACTATCATCAGAAATGAGCAGTTCTTC. Protein sequence: CAISASGGTIIRNEQFF.

The chain uses TRBV6-1 and TRBJ1-1; TRBD1 aligns across 12 bases. The length of the CDR3 is 15 residues. Germline V gene lookup returns CDR1 MNHNS and CDR2 SASEGT. Trimming took 6 bases from V and 10 from J; bases not matched to a gene: 12. The CDR3 loop reads CASRITGTGGGRAFF. Written as DNA, the CDR3 is TGTGCCAGCAGGATAACCGGGACAGGGGGCGGGAGAGCTTTCTTT.

The genes are TRBV11-2 and TRBJ1-2, with D hard to call. The germline gives CDR1 SGHAT, CDR2 FQNNGV. This CDR3 has 14 residues. V shed 4 bases and J shed 0 bases, with 9 bases lying between them. The CDR3 nucleotides are TGTGCCAGCAGCTCCGCAACACCTAACTATGGCTACACCTTC. Its protein product is CASSSATPNYGYTF.

This clonotype has a count of ten or more. This chain's CDR3 is CASSRTPGGHLTEQYF. CDR3 DNA: TGTGCCAGCAGCCGAACTCCGGGGGGACACCTTACGGAGCAGTACTTC. This sequence joins TRBV4-2 and TRBJ2-7, with D tentatively TRBD2 (7 bases). The CDR3 has 16 residues. Germline V gene data show CDR1 as LGHNA and CDR2 as YNFKEQ. Trimming cost V 4 bases and J 7 bases, with 23 bases left between them.

This clonotype was counted many times. V and J are TRBV29-1 and TRBJ1-4; 7 positions match TRBD1. Germline V gene sequence: CDR1 SQVTM, CDR2 ANQGSEA. V was pared by 6 bases and J by 3 bases, with 4 bases of the junction left unmatched. The CDR3 spans 13 residues. The CDR3 sequence is CSVKGQSNEKLFF. CDR3 nucleotide sequence: TGCAGCGTAAAGGGACAGTCTAATGAAAAACTGTTTTTT.

This clonotype was recorded many times. The chain joins TRBV7-9 to TRBJ2-5; no clear D. The V gene lost 3 bases and the J gene lost 2 bases, with 7 bases spanning the gap. Germline V CDR1 and CDR2: SEHNR, FQNEAQ (reference sequence). The CDR3 runs 13 residues. For the CDR3, the DNA is TGTGCCAGCAGCTTCCAGATTCAAGAGACCCAGTACTTC. The encoded protein is CASSFQIQETQYF.

Many counts were recorded for this clonotype. This chain uses TRBV27 with TRBJ2-7, with D hard to call. CDR1 and CDR2 (germline): MNHEY, SMNVEV (reference sequence). V was trimmed by 1 base and J by 0 bases, leaving 13 bases between them. The CDR3 extends over 16 amino acids. In DNA form, the CDR3 reads TGTGCCAGCAGTTTATATAGGGAAACATTCTCCTACGAGCAGTACTTC. It encodes CASSLYRETFSYEQYF.

Many counts were recorded for this clonotype. The V gene is TRBV7-9, the J gene TRBJ2-1, with 10 bases matching TRBD2. The CDR3 length is 17 residues. From germline, CDR1 is SEHNR and CDR2 FQNEAQ (reference sequence). V was clipped by 5 bases and J by 5 bases; unmatched bases: 12. Written as DNA, the CDR3 is TGTGCCAGCAGCATACGACCCGGGACTAGCGCAGACAATGAGCAGTTCTTC. Residues: CASSIRPGTSADNEQFF. Using reference TRBV7-9 and TRBJ2-1 for the parts outside the CDR3, the full variable domain is DTGVSQNPRHKITKRGQNVTFRCDPISEHNRLYWYRQTLGQGPEFLTYFQNEAQLEKSRLLSDRFSAERPKGSFSTLEIQRTEQGDSAMYLCASSIRPGTSADNEQFFGPGTRLTVL.

This clonotype was seen repeatedly, ten times or more. V usage is TRBV7-2 and J usage is TRBJ2-1, with no clear D. The V end lost 1 base, the J end lost 7 bases, and 8 bases lay between the germline ends. CDR1 is SGHTA and CDR2 is FQGNSA in the germline V gene. This CDR3 is built from 13 residues. CDR3: CASSLGSRNEQFF. The CDR3 DNA reads as TGTGCCAGCAGCTTAGGAAGCAGGAATGAGCAGTTCTTC. The full variable domain, rest sourced from reference TRBV7-2 and TRBJ2-1, is GAGVSQSPSNKVTEKGKDVELRCDPISGHTALYWYRQSLGQGLEFLIYFQGNSAPDKSGLPSDRFSAERTGGSVSTLTIQRTQQEDSAVYLCASSLGSRNEQFFGPGTRLTVL.

The chain carries TRBV18 and TRBJ2-5; D is tentatively TRBD1 or TRBD2 (5 bases each). Germline V gene sequence: CDR1 KGHSH, CDR2 LQKENI. Trimming pared 4 bases from V and 8 bases from J, leaving 11 bases between. CDR3 size: 12 residues. The CDR3 loop is CASSRLGDTQYF. In DNA, the CDR3 is TGTGCCAGCTCACGCTTGGGGGACACCCAGTACTTC.

This clonotype was counted between two and nine times. As DNA, the CDR3 is TGTGCCAGCAGTTACCAGGGCAACTATGGCTACACCTTC. Residues: CASSYQGNYGYTF. The chain recombines TRBV7-9 with TRBJ1-2, with D possibly matching TRBD1 (5 bases). Trimming removed 6 bases from V and 2 bases from J, with 10 bases in between. Per germline, CDR1 SEHNR and CDR2 FQNEAQ (reference sequence). CDR3 length: 13 amino acids.

This clonotype has ten or more counts. The V gene is TRBV4-2, the J gene TRBJ2-5, with D tentatively TRBD1 (6 bases). Germline V CDR1 and CDR2: LGHNA, YNFKEQ. The CDR3 consists of 16 residues. V lost 0 bases and J lost 6, with 17 bases in between. The CDR3 DNA reads as TGTGCCAGCAGCCAAGACCAGGGGCAGGGGTCGAAGACCCAGTACTTC. This encodes CASSQDQGQGSKTQYF.

This clonotype showed up many times. This chain connects TRBV4-1 to TRBJ2-1; 10 positions agree with TRBD1. From germline, CDR1 is MGHRA and CDR2 YSYEKL. The CDR3 contains 16 residues. V shed 3 bases, J shed 4 bases, and the junction held 6 bases outside the gene matches. The CDR3 DNA follows: TGCGCCAGCAGCCACGGACAGGGGGGCACTTACAATGAGCAGTTCTTC. Protein product: CASSHGQGGTYNEQFF.

The V call is TRBV6-2 or TRBV6-3, the J call TRBJ2-7; 8 bases align to TRBD2. Germline CDR1 MNHEY, CDR2 SVGEGT. With 6 bases clipped from V and 0 bases from J, the junction kept 10 bases outside the gene matches. The CDR3 is made up of 16 amino acids. The CDR3 spells CASRTVGGGSSYEQYF. CDR3 nucleotides: TGTGCCAGCAGAACGGTCGGGGGGGGGAGCTCCTACGAGCAGTACTTC.

The chain combines TRBV2 with TRBJ2-3; 13 bases agree with TRBD2. This CDR3 is built from 15 residues. CDR1 SNHLY and CDR2 FYNNEI come from the germline V gene. The V segment lost 5 bases and the J segment 6 bases; nucleotides outside the gene matches: 5. The CDR3 loop is CASSRTSGGADTQYF. The CDR3 DNA is TGTGCCAGCAGTAGGACTAGCGGGGGTGCCGATACGCAGTATTTT.